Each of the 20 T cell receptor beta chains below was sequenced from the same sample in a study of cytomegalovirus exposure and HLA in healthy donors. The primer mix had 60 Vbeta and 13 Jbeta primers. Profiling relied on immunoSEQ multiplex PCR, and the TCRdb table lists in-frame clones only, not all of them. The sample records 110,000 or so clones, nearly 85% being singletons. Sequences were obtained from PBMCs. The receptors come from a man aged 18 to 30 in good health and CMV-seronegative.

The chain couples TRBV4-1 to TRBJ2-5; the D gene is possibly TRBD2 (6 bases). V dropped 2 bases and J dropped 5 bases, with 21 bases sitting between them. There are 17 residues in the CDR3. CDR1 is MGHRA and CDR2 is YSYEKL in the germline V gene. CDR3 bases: TGCGCCAGCAGCCAATCGGGCTACGGAGGGAATGGGGAGACCCAGTACTTC. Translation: CASSQSGYGGNGETQYF.

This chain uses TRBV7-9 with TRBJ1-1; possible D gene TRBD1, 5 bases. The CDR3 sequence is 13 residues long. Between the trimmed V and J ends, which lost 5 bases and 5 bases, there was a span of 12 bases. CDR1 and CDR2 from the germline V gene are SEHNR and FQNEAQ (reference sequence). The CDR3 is CASSGGGGTEAFF. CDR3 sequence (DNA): TGTGCCAGCAGCGGGGGTGGGGGGACTGAAGCTTTCTTT.

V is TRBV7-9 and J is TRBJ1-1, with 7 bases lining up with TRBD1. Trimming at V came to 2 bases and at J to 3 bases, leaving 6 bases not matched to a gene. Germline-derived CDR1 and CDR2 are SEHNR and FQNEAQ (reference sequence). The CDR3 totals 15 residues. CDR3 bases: TGTGCCAGCAGCTTACTTGGGACAGAGCACACTGAAGCTTTCTTT. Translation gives CASSLLGTEHTEAFF. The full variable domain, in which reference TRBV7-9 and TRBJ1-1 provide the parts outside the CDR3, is DTGVSQNPRHKITKRGQNVTFRCDPISEHNRLYWYRQTLGQGPEFLTYFQNEAQLEKSRLLSDRFSAERPKGSFSTLEIQRTEQGDSAMYLCASSLLGTEHTEAFFGQGTRLTVV.

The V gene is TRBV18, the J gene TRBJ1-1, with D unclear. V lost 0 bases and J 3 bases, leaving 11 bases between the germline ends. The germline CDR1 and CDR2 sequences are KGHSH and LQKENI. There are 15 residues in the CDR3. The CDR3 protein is CASSPPAGSHTEAFF. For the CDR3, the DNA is TGTGCCAGCTCACCACCAGCGGGGTCCCACACTGAAGCTTTCTTT.

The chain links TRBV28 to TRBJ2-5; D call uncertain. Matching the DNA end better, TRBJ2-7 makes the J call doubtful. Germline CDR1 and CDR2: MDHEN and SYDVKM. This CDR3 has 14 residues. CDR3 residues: CASRKQPSTYEQYF. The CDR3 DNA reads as TGTGCCAGCAGAAAACAGCCTTCCACCTACGAGCAGTACTTC.

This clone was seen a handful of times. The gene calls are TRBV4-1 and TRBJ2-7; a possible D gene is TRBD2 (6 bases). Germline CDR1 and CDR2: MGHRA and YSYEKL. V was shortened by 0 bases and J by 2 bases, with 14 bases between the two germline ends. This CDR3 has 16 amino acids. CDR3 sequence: CASSQDGGTAAYEQYF. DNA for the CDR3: TGCGCCAGCAGCCAAGATGGGGGGACCGCAGCCTACGAGCAGTACTTC.

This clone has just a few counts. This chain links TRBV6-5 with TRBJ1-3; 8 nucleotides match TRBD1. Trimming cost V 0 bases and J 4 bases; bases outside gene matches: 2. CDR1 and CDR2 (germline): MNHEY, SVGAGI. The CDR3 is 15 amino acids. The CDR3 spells CASSYSRTGGNTIYF. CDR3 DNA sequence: TGTGCCAGCAGTTACTCCAGGACAGGGGGAAACACCATATATTTT.

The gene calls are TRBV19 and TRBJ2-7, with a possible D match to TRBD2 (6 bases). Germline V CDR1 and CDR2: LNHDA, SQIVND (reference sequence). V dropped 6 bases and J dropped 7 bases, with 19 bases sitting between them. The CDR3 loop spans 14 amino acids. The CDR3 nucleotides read TGTGCCAGTAGCCTTAACCGGGACTCTCGGGAGCAGTACTTC. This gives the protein CASSLNRDSREQYF.

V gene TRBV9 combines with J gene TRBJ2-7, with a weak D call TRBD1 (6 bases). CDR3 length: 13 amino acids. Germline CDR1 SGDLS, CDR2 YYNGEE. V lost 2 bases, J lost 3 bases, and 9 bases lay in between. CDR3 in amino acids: CASSVSGDYEQYF. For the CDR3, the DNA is TGTGCCAGCAGCGTTTCAGGGGACTACGAGCAGTACTTC.

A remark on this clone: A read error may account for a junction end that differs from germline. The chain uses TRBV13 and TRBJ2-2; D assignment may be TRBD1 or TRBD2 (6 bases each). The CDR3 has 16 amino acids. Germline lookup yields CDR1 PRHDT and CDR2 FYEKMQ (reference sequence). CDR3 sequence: CASSLGGTPDTGELFF. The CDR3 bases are TGTGCCAGCAGCCTAGGCGGGACACCTGACACCGGGGAGCTGTTTTTT.

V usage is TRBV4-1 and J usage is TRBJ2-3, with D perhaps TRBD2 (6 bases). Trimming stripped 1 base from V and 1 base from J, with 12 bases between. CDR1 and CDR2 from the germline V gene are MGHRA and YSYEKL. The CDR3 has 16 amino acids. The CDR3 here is CASSQVGGGRTDTQYF. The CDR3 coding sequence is TGCGCCAGCAGCCAAGTAGGAGGAGGGCGCACAGATACGCAGTATTTT.

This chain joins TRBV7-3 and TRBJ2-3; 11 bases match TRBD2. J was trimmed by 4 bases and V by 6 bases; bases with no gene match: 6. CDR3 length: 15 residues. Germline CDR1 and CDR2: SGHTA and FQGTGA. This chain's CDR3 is CASRSTSGSADTQYF. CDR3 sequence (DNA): TGTGCCAGCAGATCAACTAGCGGGAGCGCAGATACGCAGTATTTT. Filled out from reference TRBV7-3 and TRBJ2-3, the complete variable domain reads GAGVSQTPSNKVTEKGKYVELRCDPISGHTALYWYRQSLGQGPEFLIYFQGTGAADDSGLPNDRFFAVRPEGSVSTLKIQRTERGDSAVYLCASRSTSGSADTQYFGPGTRLTVL.

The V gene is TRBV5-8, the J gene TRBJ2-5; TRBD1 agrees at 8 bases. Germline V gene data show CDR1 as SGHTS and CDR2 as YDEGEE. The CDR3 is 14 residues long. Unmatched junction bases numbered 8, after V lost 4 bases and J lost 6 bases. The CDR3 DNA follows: TGTGCCAGCAGCGTTCGGACAGGGTGGAAGACCCAGTACTTC. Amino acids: CASSVRTGWKTQYF.

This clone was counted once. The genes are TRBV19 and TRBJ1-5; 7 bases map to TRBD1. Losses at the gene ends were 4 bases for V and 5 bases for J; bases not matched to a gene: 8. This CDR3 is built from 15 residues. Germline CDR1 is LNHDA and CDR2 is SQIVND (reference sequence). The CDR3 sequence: CASSSDREGDQPQHF. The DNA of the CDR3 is TGTGCCAGTAGTAGCGACAGGGAAGGGGATCAGCCCCAGCATTTT.

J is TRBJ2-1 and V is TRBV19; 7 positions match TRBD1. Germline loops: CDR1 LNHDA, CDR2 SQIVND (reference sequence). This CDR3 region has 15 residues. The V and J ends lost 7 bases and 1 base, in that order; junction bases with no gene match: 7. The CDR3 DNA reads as TGTGCCAGTACCCCCGACAGGGCGTCCTACAATGAGCAGTTCTTC. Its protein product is CASTPDRASYNEQFF.

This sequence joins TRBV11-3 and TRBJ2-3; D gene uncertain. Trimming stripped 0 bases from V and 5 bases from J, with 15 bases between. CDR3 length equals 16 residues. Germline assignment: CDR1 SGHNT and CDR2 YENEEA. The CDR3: CASSLERGGGRDTQYF. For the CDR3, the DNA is TGTGCCAGCAGCTTAGAAAGAGGTGGCGGCAGAGATACGCAGTATTTT. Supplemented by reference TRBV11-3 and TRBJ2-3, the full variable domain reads EAGVVQSPRYKIIEKKQPVAFWCNPISGHNTLYWYLQNLGQGPELLIRYENEEAVDDSQLPKDRFSAERLKGVDSTLKIQPAELGDSAVYLCASSLERGGGRDTQYFGPGTRLTVL.

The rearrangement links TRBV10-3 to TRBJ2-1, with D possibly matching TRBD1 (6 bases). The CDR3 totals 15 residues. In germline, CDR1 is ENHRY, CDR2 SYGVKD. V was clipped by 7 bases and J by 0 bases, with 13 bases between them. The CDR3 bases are TGTGCCATCAAGGTCGACAGGAGCTCCTACAATGAGCAGTTCTTC. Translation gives CAIKVDRSSYNEQFF.

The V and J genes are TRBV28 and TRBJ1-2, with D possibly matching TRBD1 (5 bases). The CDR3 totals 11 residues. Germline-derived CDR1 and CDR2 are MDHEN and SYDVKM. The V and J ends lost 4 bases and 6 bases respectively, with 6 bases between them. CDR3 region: CASSSGDGYTF. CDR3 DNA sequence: TGTGCCAGCAGTTCGGGGGATGGCTACACCTTC.

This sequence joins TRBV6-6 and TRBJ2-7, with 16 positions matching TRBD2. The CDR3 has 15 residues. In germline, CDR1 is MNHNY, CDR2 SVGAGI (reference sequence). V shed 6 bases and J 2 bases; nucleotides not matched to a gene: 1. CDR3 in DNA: TGTGCCAGCAGCGGGACTAGCGGGAGGGCCTACGAGCAGTACTTC. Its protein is CASSGTSGRAYEQYF.

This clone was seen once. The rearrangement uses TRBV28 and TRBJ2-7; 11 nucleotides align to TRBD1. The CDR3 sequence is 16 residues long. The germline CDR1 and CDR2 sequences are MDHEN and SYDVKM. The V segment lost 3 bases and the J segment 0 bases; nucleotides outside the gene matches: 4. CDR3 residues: CASSFSGQGASYEQYF. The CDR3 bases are TGTGCCAGCAGTTTTTCCGGACAGGGGGCCTCCTACGAGCAGTACTTC.